The rows below give T cell receptor beta chains drawn from one sample of a study of cytomegalovirus exposure and HLA in healthy donors. TCRdb's table, derived via immunoSEQ multiplex PCR, lists solely in-frame clones and lacks some. The table lists about 160,000 clones, around 84% of them singletons, with approximately 2% in the top ten. The sample consisted of PBMCs. The receptors derive from a man aged 18 to 30 in good health and CMV-seronegative. CDR3s include the opening cysteine and the closing phenylalanine or tryptophan. D genes are given only for firm matches. Not all rows give a size; the values are once, few, many and, for expanded clones, a class.

d_call: NA
j_call: TRBJ1-6
v_call: TRBV7-6
clone_size: NA
cdr3_nt: TGTGCCAGCAGCTTATGGGCAGTACAAATGAATAATTCACCCCTCCACTTT
cdr3_aa: CASSLWAVQMNNSPLHF

d_call: TRBD1
j_call: TRBJ2-1
v_call: TRBV4-1
clone_size: NA
cdr3_nt: TGCGCCAGCAGCCAATGGGACAGAGCATACAATGAGCAGTTCTTC
cdr3_aa: CASSQWDRAYNEQFF

d_call: NA
j_call: TRBJ1-5
v_call: TRBV2
clone_size: few
cdr3_nt: TGTGCCAGCAGTGAGCCGAACGAAGCGGCTCAGCCCCAGCATTTT
cdr3_aa: CASSEPNEAAQPQHF

d_call: TRBD2
j_call: TRBJ2-3
v_call: TRBV9
clone_size: NA
cdr3_nt: TGTGCCAGCAGCGTAGACCTAGCGGGGGGGCGAGATACGCAGTATTTT
cdr3_aa: CASSVDLAGGRDTQYF

d_call: TRBD2
j_call: TRBJ2-1
v_call: TRBV6-4
clone_size: once
cdr3_nt: TGTGCCAGCAGTGACCTCGGCGGGAGCCTTAGCAATGAGCAGTTCTTC
cdr3_aa: CASSDLGGSLSNEQFF

d_call: TRBD1
j_call: TRBJ2-7
v_call: TRBV23-1
clone_size: NA
cdr3_nt: TGCGCCAGCAGTCAATCACCGCACAGGGGGAAGAACTACGAGCAGTACTTC
cdr3_aa: CASSQSPHRGKNYEQYF

d_call: NA
j_call: TRBJ1-5
v_call: TRBV18
clone_size: NA
cdr3_nt: TGTGCCAGCTCCCCATTGGACGGGGATCAGCCCCAGCATTTT
cdr3_aa: CASSPLDGDQPQHF

d_call: TRBD1
j_call: TRBJ1-2
v_call: TRBV11-1
clone_size: NA
cdr3_nt: TGTGCCAGCAGCTCTAAAACAGGGGGCAGGAATGGCTACACCTTC
cdr3_aa: CASSSKTGGRNGYTF

d_call: TRBD1
j_call: TRBJ1-3
v_call: TRBV6-6
clone_size: few
cdr3_nt: TGTGCCAGCGGACAGGGTCCTGGAAACACCATATATTTT
cdr3_aa: CASGQGPGNTIYF

d_call: TRBD1
j_call: TRBJ2-5
v_call: TRBV28
clone_size: NA
cdr3_nt: TGTGCCAGCAGTTTATTTATGGGACAGGTACAAGAGACCCAGTACTTC
cdr3_aa: CASSLFMGQVQETQYF

d_call: TRBD2
j_call: TRBJ2-3
v_call: TRBV2
clone_size: NA
cdr3_nt: TGTGCCAGCAGTGAATTACTGCGGGGGGATACGCAGTATTTT
cdr3_aa: CASSELLRGDTQYF

d_call: TRBD2
j_call: TRBJ2-1
v_call: TRBV9
clone_size: few
cdr3_nt: TGTGCCAGCAGCCTTACTAGCGGGGGGGCGTATGAGCAGTTCTTC
cdr3_aa: CASSLTSGGAYEQFF

d_call: NA
j_call: TRBJ1-1
v_call: TRBV27
clone_size: NA
cdr3_nt: TGTGCCAGCAGTTTAGAGGGGAACACTGAAGCTTTCTTT
cdr3_aa: CASSLEGNTEAFF

d_call: NA
j_call: TRBJ2-2
v_call: TRBV18
clone_size: NA
cdr3_nt: TGTGCCAGCTCACCACCGCGTTACCGGGCCCGACCTGAGAGGGAGAAGGACACCGGGGAGCTGTTTTTT
cdr3_aa: CASSPPRYRARPEREKDTGELFF

d_call: TRBD1
j_call: TRBJ2-7
v_call: TRBV5-1
clone_size: few
cdr3_nt: TGCGCCAGCAGCTTGGAGGGACAGAGCTACGAGCAGTACTTC
cdr3_aa: CASSLEGQSYEQYF

d_call: TRBD1
j_call: TRBJ2-3
v_call: TRBV7-9
clone_size: NA
cdr3_nt: TGTGCCGGACAATCGGACAGGGAATGGGATACGCAGTATTTT
cdr3_aa: CAGQSDREWDTQYF

d_call: NA
j_call: TRBJ1-2
v_call: TRBV5-1
clone_size: NA
cdr3_nt: TGCGCCAGCAGCTTGGGGCTTGGAGCTCGTGGCTATGGCTACACCTTC
cdr3_aa: CASSLGLGARGYGYTF

d_call: TRBD1
j_call: TRBJ2-3
v_call: TRBV7-3
clone_size: NA
cdr3_nt: TGTGCCAGCAGCTACCGGACAGGGGGAGATACGCAGTATTTT
cdr3_aa: CASSYRTGGDTQYF

d_call: NA
j_call: TRBJ2-1
v_call: TRBV9
clone_size: NA
cdr3_nt: TGTGCCAGCAGCGCGACCATGGACTCTACTGAGCAGTTCTTC
cdr3_aa: CASSATMDSTEQFF

d_call: NA
j_call: TRBJ2-5
v_call: TRBV6-1
clone_size: once
cdr3_nt: TGTGCCAGCAGTGAAGCCAGGGAAGAGACCCAGTACTTC
cdr3_aa: CASSEAREETQYF

d_call: TRBD2
j_call: TRBJ2-1
v_call: TRBV2
clone_size: NA
cdr3_nt: TGTGCCAGCAGGGATCCCGGGACTAGCGGGAGGGCCGGGTCCTACAATGAGCAGTTCTTC
cdr3_aa: CASRDPGTSGRAGSYNEQFF

d_call: NA
j_call: TRBJ2-7
v_call: TRBV7-3
clone_size: NA
cdr3_nt: TGTGCCAGCAGCCGCGACTCCTTCTCCTACGAGCAGTACTTC
cdr3_aa: CASSRDSFSYEQYF

d_call: TRBD1
j_call: TRBJ2-7
v_call: TRBV2
clone_size: once
cdr3_nt: TGTGCCAGCAGGGAGGACAGGGGGCCCTACGAGCAGTACTTC
cdr3_aa: CASREDRGPYEQYF

d_call: NA
j_call: TRBJ1-1
v_call: TRBV7-9
clone_size: once
cdr3_nt: TGCGCCAGCAGCCACCCTCTGGACTTGGGGTACACTGAAGCTTTCTTT
cdr3_aa: CASSHPLDLGYTEAFF

d_call: TRBD2
j_call: TRBJ2-7
v_call: TRBV9
clone_size: NA
cdr3_nt: TGTGCCAGCAGCCCCTTAGTGGCTAGCGGCTACGAGCAGTACTTC
cdr3_aa: CASSPLVASGYEQYF

d_call: TRBD1
j_call: TRBJ1-2
v_call: TRBV25-1
clone_size: NA
cdr3_nt: TGTGCCAGCAGTGGTGGACAGGCCGCCTCTAACTATGGCTACACCTTC
cdr3_aa: CASSGGQAASNYGYTF

d_call: TRBD2
j_call: TRBJ2-1
v_call: TRBV29-1
clone_size: NA
cdr3_nt: TGCAGCGTTACTAGCGGCAATGAGCAGTTCTTC
cdr3_aa: CSVTSGNEQFF

d_call: NA
j_call: TRBJ2-7
v_call: TRBV5-1
clone_size: NA
cdr3_nt: TGCGCCAGCAGCCCGCGGGGTGGTGGCGAGCAGTACTTC
cdr3_aa: CASSPRGGGEQYF

d_call: NA
j_call: TRBJ2-7
v_call: TRBV9
clone_size: NA
cdr3_nt: TGTGCCAGCAGCGGCTCGAGCGGCTCCTACGAGCAGTACTTC
cdr3_aa: CASSGSSGSYEQYF

d_call: TRBD1
j_call: TRBJ1-2
v_call: TRBV7-8
clone_size: NA
cdr3_nt: TGTGCCAGCAGCTCCTCCGGGACAGGGGGGTATGGCTACACCTTC
cdr3_aa: CASSSSGTGGYGYTF

d_call: TRBD1
j_call: TRBJ2-7
v_call: TRBV6-1
clone_size: NA
cdr3_nt: TGTGCCAGCAGCCCGGGACAGGGGATCTACGAGCAGTACTTC
cdr3_aa: CASSPGQGIYEQYF

d_call: TRBD2
j_call: TRBJ2-7
v_call: TRBV19
clone_size: NA
cdr3_nt: TGTGCCAGTAAAGCAGCGGGGGACTCCTACGAGCAGTACTTC
cdr3_aa: CASKAAGDSYEQYF

d_call: TRBD1
j_call: TRBJ1-2
v_call: TRBV6-5
clone_size: once
cdr3_nt: TGTGCCAGCAGTTACTCATTAACAGGGGTGGGTGGCTACACCTTC
cdr3_aa: CASSYSLTGVGGYTF

d_call: NA
j_call: TRBJ2-7
v_call: TRBV9
clone_size: NA
cdr3_nt: TGTGCCAGCAGCGTAGGTCCGGACAGCCTTCGGTACGAGCAGTACTTC
cdr3_aa: CASSVGPDSLRYEQYF

d_call: NA
j_call: TRBJ2-7
v_call: TRBV28
clone_size: few
cdr3_nt: TGTGCCAGCAGACCCCAGGGCCTCTCCTACGAGCAGTACTTC
cdr3_aa: CASRPQGLSYEQYF